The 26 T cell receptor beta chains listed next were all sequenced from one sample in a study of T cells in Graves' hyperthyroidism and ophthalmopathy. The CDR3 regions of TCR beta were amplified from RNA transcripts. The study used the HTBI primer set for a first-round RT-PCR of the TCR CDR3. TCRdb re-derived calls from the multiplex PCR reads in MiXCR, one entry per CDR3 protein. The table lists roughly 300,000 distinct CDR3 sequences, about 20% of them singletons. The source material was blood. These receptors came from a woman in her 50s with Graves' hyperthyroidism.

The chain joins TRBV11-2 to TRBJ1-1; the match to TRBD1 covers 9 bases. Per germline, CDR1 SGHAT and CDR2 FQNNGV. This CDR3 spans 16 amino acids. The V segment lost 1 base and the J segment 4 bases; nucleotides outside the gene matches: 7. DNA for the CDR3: TGTGCCAGCAGCTTAGGGCCCCGGGACAGGGCCACTGAAGCTTTCTTT. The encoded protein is CASSLGPRDRATEAFF.

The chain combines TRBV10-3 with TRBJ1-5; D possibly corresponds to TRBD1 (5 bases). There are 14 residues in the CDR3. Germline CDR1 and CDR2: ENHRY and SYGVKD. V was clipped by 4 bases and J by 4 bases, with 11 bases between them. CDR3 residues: CAISVGVGNQPQHF. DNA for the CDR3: TGTGCCATCAGTGTGGGGGTAGGTAATCAGCCCCAGCATTTT.

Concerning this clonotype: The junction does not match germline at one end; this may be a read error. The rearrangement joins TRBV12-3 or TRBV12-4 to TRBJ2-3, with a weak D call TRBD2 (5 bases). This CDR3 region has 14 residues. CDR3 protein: CVSSGSRVEGTQYF. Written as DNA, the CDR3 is TGTGTCAGCAGTGGGAGCCGGGTTGAGGGTACGCAGTATTTT.

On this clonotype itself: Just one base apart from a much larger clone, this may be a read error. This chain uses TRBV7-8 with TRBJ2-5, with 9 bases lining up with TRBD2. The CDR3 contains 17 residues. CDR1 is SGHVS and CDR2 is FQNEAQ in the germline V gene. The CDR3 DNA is TGTGCCAGCAGCTTAAAGGTCGGCGGGAGGGTCCTAGAGGCCCAGTACTTC. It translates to CASSLKVGGRVLEAQYF.

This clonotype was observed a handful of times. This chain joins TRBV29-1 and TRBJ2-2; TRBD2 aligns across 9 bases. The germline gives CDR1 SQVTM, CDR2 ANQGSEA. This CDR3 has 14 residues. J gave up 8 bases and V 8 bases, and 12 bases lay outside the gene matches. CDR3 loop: CSITGTSRGGELFF. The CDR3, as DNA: TGCAGCATCACCGGGACTAGCAGAGGTGGGGAGCTGTTTTTT.

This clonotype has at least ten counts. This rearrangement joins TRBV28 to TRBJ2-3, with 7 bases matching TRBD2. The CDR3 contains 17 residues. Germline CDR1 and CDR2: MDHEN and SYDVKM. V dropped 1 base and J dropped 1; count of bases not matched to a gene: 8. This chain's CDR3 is CASSLSSGLVGTDTQYF. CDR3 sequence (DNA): TGTGCCAGCAGTTTATCTAGTGGACTAGTTGGCACAGATACGCAGTATTTT. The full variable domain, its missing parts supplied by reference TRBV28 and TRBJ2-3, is DVKVTQSSRYLVKRTGEKVFLECVQDMDHENMFWYRQDPGLGLRLIYFSYDVKMKEKGDIPEGYSVSREKKERFSLILESASTNQTSMYLCASSLSSGLVGTDTQYFGPGTRLTVL.

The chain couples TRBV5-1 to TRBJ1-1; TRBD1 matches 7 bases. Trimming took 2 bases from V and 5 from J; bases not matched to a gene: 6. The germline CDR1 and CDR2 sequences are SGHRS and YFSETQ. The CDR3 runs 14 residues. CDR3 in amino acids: CASSFSGQPTEAFF. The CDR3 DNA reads TGCGCCAGCAGCTTTTCGGGACAGCCAACTGAAGCTTTCTTT.

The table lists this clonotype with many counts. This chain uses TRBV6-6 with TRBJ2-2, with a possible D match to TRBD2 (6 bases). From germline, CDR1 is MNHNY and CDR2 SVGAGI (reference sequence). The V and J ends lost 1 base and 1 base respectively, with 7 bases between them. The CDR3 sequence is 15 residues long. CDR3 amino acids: CASSYFGGNTGELFF. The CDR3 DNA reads TGTGCCAGCAGTTACTTCGGGGGGAACACCGGGGAGCTGTTTTTT.

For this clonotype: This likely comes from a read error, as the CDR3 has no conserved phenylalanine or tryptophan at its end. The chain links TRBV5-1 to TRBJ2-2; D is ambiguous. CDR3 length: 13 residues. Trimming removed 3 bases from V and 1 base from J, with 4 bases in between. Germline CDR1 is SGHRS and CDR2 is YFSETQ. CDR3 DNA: TGCGCCAGCAGCTGGGGGAACACCGGGGAGCTGTTTTCT. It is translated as CASSWGNTGELFS.

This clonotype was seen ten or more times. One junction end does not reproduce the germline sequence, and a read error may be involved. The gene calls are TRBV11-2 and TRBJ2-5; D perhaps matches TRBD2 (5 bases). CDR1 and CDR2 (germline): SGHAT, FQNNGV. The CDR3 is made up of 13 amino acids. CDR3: CASSLGRQDTQYF. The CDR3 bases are TGTGCCAGCAGCTTAGGGAGGCAAGACACCCAGTACTTC.

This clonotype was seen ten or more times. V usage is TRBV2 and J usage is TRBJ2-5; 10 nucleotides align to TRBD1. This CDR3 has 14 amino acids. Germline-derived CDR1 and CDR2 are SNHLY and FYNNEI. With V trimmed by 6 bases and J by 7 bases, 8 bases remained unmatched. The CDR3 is CASSELGQGGTQYF. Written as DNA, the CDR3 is TGTGCCAGCAGCGAGTTAGGACAGGGGGGGACCCAGTACTTC.

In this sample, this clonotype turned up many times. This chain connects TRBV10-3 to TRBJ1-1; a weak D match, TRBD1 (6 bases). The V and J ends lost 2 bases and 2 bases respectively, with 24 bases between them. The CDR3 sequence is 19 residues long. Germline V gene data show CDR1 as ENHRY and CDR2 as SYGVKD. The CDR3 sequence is CAISERGDKTRGTNTEAFF. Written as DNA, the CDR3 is TGTGCCATCAGTGAGCGAGGGGACAAAACACGAGGAACCAACACTGAAGCTTTCTTT.

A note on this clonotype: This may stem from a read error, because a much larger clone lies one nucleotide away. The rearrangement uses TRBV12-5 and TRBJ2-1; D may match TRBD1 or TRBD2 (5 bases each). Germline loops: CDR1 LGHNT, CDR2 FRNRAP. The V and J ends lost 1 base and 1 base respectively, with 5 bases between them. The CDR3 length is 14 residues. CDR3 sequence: CASGLGGSYNEQFF. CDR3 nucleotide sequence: TGTGCTAGTGGTTTGGGGGGGTCCTACAATGAGCAGTTCTTC.

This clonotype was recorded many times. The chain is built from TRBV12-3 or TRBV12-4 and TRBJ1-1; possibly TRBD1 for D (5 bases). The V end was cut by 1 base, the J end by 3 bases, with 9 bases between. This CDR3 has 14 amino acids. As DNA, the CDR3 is TGTGCCAGCAGTTTAGGGCAGGGTTACACTGAAGCTTTCTTT. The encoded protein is CASSLGQGYTEAFF.

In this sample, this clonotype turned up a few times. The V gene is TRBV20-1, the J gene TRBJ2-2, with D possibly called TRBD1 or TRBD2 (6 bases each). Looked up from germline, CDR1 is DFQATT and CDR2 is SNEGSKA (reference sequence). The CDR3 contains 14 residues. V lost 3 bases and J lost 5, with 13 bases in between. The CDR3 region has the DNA TGCAGTGCTAGCAAAGGGGGGCAAACCGGGGAGCTGTTTTTT. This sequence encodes CSASKGGQTGELFF.

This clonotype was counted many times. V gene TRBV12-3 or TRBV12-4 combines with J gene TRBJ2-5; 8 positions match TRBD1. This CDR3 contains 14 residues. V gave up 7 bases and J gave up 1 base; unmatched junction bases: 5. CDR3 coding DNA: TGTGCCAGCAATCGACAGGGGACCCAAGAGACCCAGTACTTC. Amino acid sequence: CASNRQGTQETQYF.

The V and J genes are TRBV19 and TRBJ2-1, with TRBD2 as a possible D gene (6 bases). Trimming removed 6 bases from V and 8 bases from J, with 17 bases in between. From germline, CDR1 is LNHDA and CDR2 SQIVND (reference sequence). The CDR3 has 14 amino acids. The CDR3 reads CASREEGSWDEQFF. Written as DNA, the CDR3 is TGTGCCAGTAGAGAGGAGGGATCCTGGGATGAGCAGTTCTTC.

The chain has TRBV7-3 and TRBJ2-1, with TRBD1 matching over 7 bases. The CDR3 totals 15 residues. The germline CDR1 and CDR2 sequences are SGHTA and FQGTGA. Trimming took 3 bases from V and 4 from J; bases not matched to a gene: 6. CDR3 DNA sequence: TGTGCCAGCAGCTTCACCGGGACAGTATACAATGAGCAGTTCTTC. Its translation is CASSFTGTVYNEQFF.

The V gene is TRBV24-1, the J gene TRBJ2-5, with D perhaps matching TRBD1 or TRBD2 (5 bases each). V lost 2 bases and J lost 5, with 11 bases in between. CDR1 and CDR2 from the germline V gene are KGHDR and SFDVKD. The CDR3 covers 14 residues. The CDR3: CATSDYGGEETQYF. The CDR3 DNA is TGTGCCACCAGTGATTATGGGGGTGAGGAGACCCAGTACTTC.

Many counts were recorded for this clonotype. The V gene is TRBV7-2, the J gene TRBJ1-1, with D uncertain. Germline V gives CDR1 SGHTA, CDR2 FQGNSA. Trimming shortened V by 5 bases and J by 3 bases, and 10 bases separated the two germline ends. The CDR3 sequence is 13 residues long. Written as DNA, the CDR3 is TGTGCCAGCAGCCAATGGGAGTACACTGAAGCTTTCTTT. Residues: CASSQWEYTEAFF.

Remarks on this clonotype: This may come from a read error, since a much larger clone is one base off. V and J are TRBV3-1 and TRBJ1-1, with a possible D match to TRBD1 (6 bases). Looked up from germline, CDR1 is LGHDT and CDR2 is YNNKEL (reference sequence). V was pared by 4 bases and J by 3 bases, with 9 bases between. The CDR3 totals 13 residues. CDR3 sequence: CASSRDTHTEAFF. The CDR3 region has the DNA TGTGCCAGCAGCCGGGACACTCACACTGAAGCTTTCTTT.

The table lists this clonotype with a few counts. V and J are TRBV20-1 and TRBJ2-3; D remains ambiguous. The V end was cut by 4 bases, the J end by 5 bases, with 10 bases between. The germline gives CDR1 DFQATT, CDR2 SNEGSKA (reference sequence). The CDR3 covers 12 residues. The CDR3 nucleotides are TGCAGTGCTACGGTGTTTGGAGATACGCAGTATTTT. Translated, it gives CSATVFGDTQYF.

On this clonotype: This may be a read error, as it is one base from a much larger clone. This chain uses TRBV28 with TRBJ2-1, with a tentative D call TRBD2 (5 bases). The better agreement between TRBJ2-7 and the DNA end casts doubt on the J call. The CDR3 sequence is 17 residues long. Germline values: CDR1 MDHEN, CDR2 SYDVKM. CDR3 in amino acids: CASSWPGPDLPDNEQYF. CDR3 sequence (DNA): TGTGCCAGCAGTTGGCCCGGGCCGGACTTACCTGACAATGAGCAGTACTTC.

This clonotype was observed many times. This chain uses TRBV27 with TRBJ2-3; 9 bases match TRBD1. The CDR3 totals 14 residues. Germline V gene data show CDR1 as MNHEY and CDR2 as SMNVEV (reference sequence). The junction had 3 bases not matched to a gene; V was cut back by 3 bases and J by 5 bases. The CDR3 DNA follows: TGTGCCAGCAGTTTTGGACAGGGGATAGATACGCAGTATTTT. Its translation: CASSFGQGIDTQYF.

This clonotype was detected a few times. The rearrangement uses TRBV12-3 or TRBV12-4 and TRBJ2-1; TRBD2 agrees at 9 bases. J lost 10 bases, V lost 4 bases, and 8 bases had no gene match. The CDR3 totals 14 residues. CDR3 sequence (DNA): TGTGCCAGCAGTTACCAAAACGGACTAGCGGAGCAGTTCTTC. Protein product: CASSYQNGLAEQFF.

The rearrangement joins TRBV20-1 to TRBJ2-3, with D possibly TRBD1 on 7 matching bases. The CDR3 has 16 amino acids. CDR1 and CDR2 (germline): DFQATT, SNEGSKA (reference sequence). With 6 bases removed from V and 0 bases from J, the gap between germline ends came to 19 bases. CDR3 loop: CSAPRGLARSTDTQYF. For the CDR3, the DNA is TGCAGTGCCCCGAGGGGGCTAGCGCGAAGCACAGATACGCAGTATTTT.